This T cell receptor beta chain appears in the sequencing data of a study of T cell responses to AZD1222 COVID-19 vaccine. Some clones are missing from TCRdb's copy, which holds only in-frame ones; the method was immunoSEQ multiplex PCR. Among around 140,000 clones, 80% to 95% were seen once, and the ten largest hold approximately 2%. About this clone itself: Its antigen remains unidentified.

Study-wide results and caveats: All repertoire sampling was performed exclusively after the peak T cell response. At baseline, seropositivity was found in only a handful of AZD1222 recipients.

This CDR3 spans 17 amino acids. Trimming cost V 3 bases and J 1 base; bases outside gene matches: 9. CDR1 and CDR2 (germline): MGHDK, SYGVNS. Sequenced here: peripheral blood, sampled 28 days after the second AZD1222 dose. V is TRBV25-1 and J is TRBJ2-3; TRBD2 agrees at 8 bases. The TCR comes from an adult who received the AZD1222 COVID-19 vaccine. DNA of the CDR3: TGTGCCAGCAGTGAGGATACTAGCGGCCTGCGCACAGATACGCAGTATTTT. As protein: CASSEDTSGLRTDTQYF.